These T cell receptor beta chains were read from a single sample in a study of blood T cell repertoires in COVID-19. Clones were sequenced by immunoSEQ multiplex PCR, and TCRdb holds only the in-frame ones, with some missing. The table includes 55,000 to 85,000 clones, approximately 83% detected once. Sequencing was carried out using peripheral blood. Receptors originate from a human donor in a cohort sampled during active COVID-19. Each CDR3 is given with its conserved first and last residue.

j_gene: TRBJ1-4
v_gene: TRBV4-1
CDR3aa: CASSQDGGGSEKLFF

j_gene: TRBJ2-3
v_gene: TRBV5-6
CDR3aa: CASSFLSGGDGDTQYF

j_gene: TRBJ2-7
v_gene: TRBV18
CDR3aa: CASSPAALDRVGSYEQYF

j_gene: TRBJ1-3
v_gene: TRBV30
CDR3aa: CAFDRGGGNTIYF

j_gene: TRBJ2-7
v_gene: TRBV6-5
CDR3aa: CASSIDRGFSYEQYF

j_gene: TRBJ1-2
v_gene: TRBV2
CDR3aa: CASSGMVRDYGYTF

j_gene: TRBJ1-5
v_gene: TRBV2
CDR3aa: CASRVTGDSNQPQHF

j_gene: TRBJ2-1
v_gene: TRBV19
CDR3aa: CASSTISGGATEQFF

j_gene: TRBJ2-5
v_gene: TRBV6-5
CDR3aa: CASSYTQGRETQYF

j_gene: TRBJ2-7
v_gene: TRBV5-1
CDR3aa: CASSLAAAGGYEQYF

j_gene: TRBJ1-1
v_gene: TRBV6-6
CDR3aa: CASSYSGTGGTEAFF

j_gene: TRBJ2-1
v_gene: TRBV7-2
CDR3aa: CASSSQLARNYNEQFF

j_gene: TRBJ1-2
v_gene: TRBV15
CDR3aa: CATSRDLTVNYGYTF

j_gene: TRBJ1-3
v_gene: TRBV6-1
CDR3aa: CASSASRDSSGNTIYF

j_gene: TRBJ1-2
v_gene: TRBV7-8
CDR3aa: CASSLNVRVLGYGYTF

j_gene: TRBJ2-3
v_gene: TRBV7-2
CDR3aa: CASSPSGVGDTQYF

j_gene: TRBJ1-3
v_gene: TRBV27
CDR3aa: CASSQHPLTGSGNTIYF

j_gene: TRBJ2-3
v_gene: TRBV9
CDR3aa: CASSSGLAGRGDTQYF

j_gene: TRBJ2-7
v_gene: TRBV30
CDR3aa: CAWSVNSVYEQYF

j_gene: TRBJ2-1
v_gene: TRBV27
CDR3aa: CASSLDGRGPSYNEQFF

j_gene: TRBJ2-1
v_gene: TRBV30
CDR3aa: CAWSTGGRSFF

j_gene: TRBJ1-5
v_gene: TRBV19
CDR3aa: CASGLGLQPQHF

j_gene: TRBJ2-3
v_gene: TRBV7-2
CDR3aa: CASSLALTDTQYF

j_gene: TRBJ2-5
v_gene: TRBV30
CDR3aa: CAWSVTTGYQETQYF

j_gene: TRBJ2-7
v_gene: TRBV11-2
CDR3aa: CASSSPGQVSYEQYF

j_gene: TRBJ1-3
v_gene: TRBV7-2
CDR3aa: CASSLAGRGYGNTIYF

j_gene: TRBJ1-6
v_gene: TRBV5-1
CDR3aa: CASRETTGVLTPLHF

j_gene: TRBJ1-2
v_gene: TRBV20-1
CDR3aa: CSARDRGDNTF

j_gene: TRBJ2-3
v_gene: TRBV11-2
CDR3aa: CASSTEGLAGGPGDTQYF

j_gene: TRBJ2-7
v_gene: TRBV3-1/TRBV3-2
CDR3aa: CASSFGLAYSYEQYF

j_gene: TRBJ1-1
v_gene: TRBV5-1
CDR3aa: CASSRGDMNTEAFF

j_gene: TRBJ2-5
v_gene: TRBV2
CDR3aa: CASSEAGAGGETQYF

j_gene: TRBJ2-7
v_gene: TRBV7-2
CDR3aa: CASSRDRVYEQYF

j_gene: TRBJ1-2
v_gene: TRBV24-1
CDR3aa: CATSEPDRGYGYTF

j_gene: TRBJ2-3
v_gene: TRBV3-1/TRBV3-2
CDR3aa: CASSHTAGGADTQYF

j_gene: TRBJ2-1
v_gene: TRBV24-1
CDR3aa: CATSDLRVAGGDNEQFF

j_gene: TRBJ2-1
v_gene: TRBV7-9
CDR3aa: CASSPHWTSGGNEQFF